These 27 T cell receptor beta chains came from one sample sequenced in a study of blood T cell repertoires in COVID-19 (TCRdb year 2020). The library was obtained by the immunoSEQ multiplex PCR assay. The clones in this table, taken by TCRdb from immuneACCESS, are in-frame only. Not every clone is retained; where verified, under half of the shortfall comes from an unresolved V gene, and the cause of the rest is unknown. This sample holds under 450,000 clones; 90% to 95% were observed only once. Clones ranked in the top ten supply roughly 0.9% of the sample. The specimen was PBMCs or T cells enriched from blood (not recorded which). These receptors all come from a woman aged 40 to 50 who had been exposed to COVID-19.

The rearrangement uses TRBV7-9 and TRBJ1-2, with D possibly being TRBD1 (5 bases). Germline V CDR1 and CDR2: SEHNR, FQNEAQ (reference sequence). This CDR3 is 17 amino acids long. V was cut by 1 base and J by 0 bases, with 15 bases left in between. DNA for the CDR3: TGTGCCAGCAGCTTAGAGAGATTGGTGGACACTAACTATGGCTACACCTTC. It yields the protein CASSLERLVDTNYGYTF.

This clone was seen once. The rearrangement links TRBV24-1 to TRBJ2-2, with a weak D call TRBD2 (6 bases). Germline CDR1 reads KGHDR; CDR2 reads SFDVKD. V was trimmed by 3 bases and J by 5 bases, leaving 15 bases between them. This CDR3 region has 16 residues. The CDR3 protein is CATSDTGLARTGELFF. CDR3 coding DNA: TGTGCCACCAGTGATACGGGACTGGCCAGGACCGGGGAGCTGTTTTTT.

The rearrangement joins TRBV6-5 to TRBJ2-7; 7 bases align to TRBD1. Per the germline V gene, CDR1 is MNHEY and CDR2 is SVGAGI. Trimming cost V 6 bases and J 3 bases; bases outside gene matches: 8. This CDR3 spans 14 amino acids. The CDR3 sequence is CASSNRDSLYEQYF. CDR3 sequence (DNA): TGTGCCAGCAGCAACCGGGACAGCCTCTACGAGCAGTACTTC.

This chain links TRBV19 with TRBJ2-3; D is unclear. V lost 10 bases, J lost 5 bases, and 10 bases lay in between. CDR3 length equals 11 residues. Germline-derived CDR1 and CDR2 are LNHDA and SQIVND (reference sequence). CDR3 residues: CATVNLDTQYF. CDR3 nucleotides: TGTGCCACCGTGAACTTAGATACGCAGTATTTT.

In the case of this clone: The same CDR3 also results from other DNA sequences found in this sample. The CDR3 sequence: CASSLQRMNTEAFF. The DNA of the CDR3 is TGTGCCAGCAGCTTACAGCGGATGAACACTGAAGCTTTCTTT. This rearrangement joins TRBV5-5 to TRBJ1-1; D is uncertain. Trimming cost V 2 bases and J 0 bases, with 8 bases left between them. Germline loops: CDR1 SGHKS, CDR2 YYEKEE (reference sequence). This CDR3 contains 14 residues.

The J gene is TRBJ2-1, the V gene TRBV5-5; 10 nucleotides agree with TRBD2. Trimming cost V 4 bases and J 5 bases; bases outside gene matches: 6. The CDR3 totals 15 residues. The germline V gene encodes CDR1 SGHKS and CDR2 YYEKEE (reference sequence). The CDR3 here is CASSTGLAADNEQFF. The CDR3 nucleotides read TGTGCCAGCAGCACCGGACTAGCGGCAGACAATGAGCAGTTCTTC.

The chain links TRBV7-9 to TRBJ2-7; maybe TRBD1 (6 bases). Per the germline V gene, CDR1 is SEHNR and CDR2 is FQNEAQ (reference sequence). Between the trimmed V and J ends, which lost 3 bases and 3 bases, there was a span of 15 bases. The length of the CDR3 is 15 residues. CDR3 protein: CASSLGQLMGYEQYF. The CDR3 DNA is TGTGCCAGCAGCTTGGGACAACTAATGGGCTACGAGCAGTACTTC.

The chain couples TRBV24-1 to TRBJ1-2; 7 bases align to TRBD1. Germline V lookup: CDR1 KGHDR, CDR2 SFDVKD. The CDR3 extends over 12 amino acids. Germline trimming cut 5 bases from V and 8 bases from J; bases unmatched to any gene: 4. CDR3 nucleotides: TGTGCCACCAGTGGGCCAGGGGGGGGCTACACCTTC. This gives the protein CATSGPGGGYTF.

The chain uses TRBV30 and TRBJ2-7, with 11 bases that match TRBD2. The CDR3 totals 18 residues. Per the germline V gene, CDR1 is GTSNPN and CDR2 is SVGIG (reference sequence). Germline trimming cut 1 base from V and 5 bases from J; bases unmatched to any gene: 16. This CDR3 is CAWSDSPLAGGPRHEQYF. The CDR3 DNA reads TGTGCCTGGAGTGACTCTCCCTTAGCGGGAGGGCCGCGCCACGAGCAGTACTTC.

The gene calls are TRBV5-1 and TRBJ2-3; D unclear. The CDR3 is 13 residues long. V was clipped by 2 bases and J by 6 bases, with 10 bases between them. Germline-derived CDR1 and CDR2 are SGHRS and YFSETQ. The CDR3 sequence is CASSFSSFDTQYF. CDR3 nucleotide sequence: TGCGCCAGCAGCTTCTCTAGTTTTGATACGCAGTATTTT.

The V gene is TRBV19, the J gene TRBJ2-1; maybe TRBD2 (6 bases). The CDR3 runs 16 residues. Germline-derived CDR1 and CDR2 are LNHDA and SQIVND (reference sequence). The germline V and J ends were trimmed by 3 bases and 5 bases, with 17 bases remaining between them. The DNA of the CDR3 is TGTGCCAGTAGTATGCTCCCAGCGGGCCCCCACAATGAGCAGTTCTTC. Encoded protein: CASSMLPAGPHNEQFF.

V usage is TRBV25-1 and J usage is TRBJ2-3; perhaps TRBD1 as D (6 bases). The germline CDR1 and CDR2 sequences are MGHDK and SYGVNS. The CDR3 spans 14 residues. V gave up 1 base and J gave up 5 bases, with 10 bases separating them. CDR3 region: CASSESPTGDTQYF. CDR3 coding DNA: TGTGCCAGCAGTGAATCTCCGACAGGAGATACGCAGTATTTT.

The chain is built from TRBV5-1 and TRBJ2-6; tentatively, D is TRBD2 (5 bases). The CDR3 is 16 residues long. Trimming cost V 0 bases and J 1 base, with 8 bases left between them. Per germline, CDR1 SGHRS and CDR2 YFSETQ. CDR3 residues: CASSLDGVSGANVLTF. CDR3 coding DNA: TGCGCCAGCAGCTTGGACGGGGTTTCTGGGGCCAACGTCCTGACTTTC.

The V and J genes are TRBV5-1 and TRBJ1-2; tentative D call: TRBD1 (6 bases). The germline gives CDR1 SGHRS, CDR2 YFSETQ. V lost 6 bases and J 4 bases, leaving 10 bases between the germline ends. The CDR3 loop spans 12 amino acids. CDR3 nucleotide sequence: TGCGCCAGCACCCAACAGGGCTATGGCTACACCTTC. It is translated as CASTQQGYGYTF.

The V call is TRBV10-3, the J call TRBJ2-5; D might be TRBD2 (6 bases). The germline gives CDR1 ENHRY, CDR2 SYGVKD. This CDR3 comprises 13 residues. V was pared by 3 bases and J by 3 bases, with 8 bases between. Here the CDR3 reads CAISDGGKETQYF. CDR3 bases: TGTGCCATCAGTGATGGAGGGAAAGAGACCCAGTACTTC.

The rearrangement joins TRBV6-4 to TRBJ2-5; 9 bases align to TRBD2. This CDR3 is built from 15 residues. V lost 4 bases to trimming and J lost 5 bases; unmatched junction nucleotides: 8. Per the germline V gene, CDR1 is MRHNA and CDR2 is SNTAGT. The CDR3 nucleotides are TGTGCCAGCAGTGTCGGGGCTAGCGGGATCGAGACCCAGTACTTC. This codes for CASSVGASGIETQYF.

The chain has TRBV2 and TRBJ2-7; D remains unclear. The CDR3 loop spans 12 amino acids. Germline-derived CDR1 and CDR2 are SNHLY and FYNNEI. The V and J ends lost 4 bases and 6 bases respectively, with 10 bases between them. As DNA, the CDR3 is TGTGCCAGCAGTGTGCCTAGTCGCGAGCAGTACTTC. This sequence encodes CASSVPSREQYF. The variable domain in full, completed from reference TRBV2 and TRBJ2-7, reads EPEVTQTPSHQVTQMGQEVILRCVPISNHLYFYWYRQILGQKVEFLVSFYNNEISEKSEIFDDQFSVERPDGSNFTLKIRSTKLEDSAMYFCASSVPSREQYFGPGTRLTVT.

The rearrangement links TRBV30 to TRBJ1-1; 12 bases are shared with TRBD1. With V trimmed by 3 bases and J by 7 bases, 3 bases remained unmatched. There are 13 residues in the CDR3. Looked up from germline, CDR1 is GTSNPN and CDR2 is SVGIG (reference sequence). The CDR3: CAWRGDRGLEAFF. DNA for the CDR3: TGTGCCTGGAGAGGGGACAGGGGGCTTGAAGCTTTCTTT.

In its sample, this clone was seen a few times. Other DNA sequences in the same sample also yield this CDR3. The rearrangement uses TRBV7-8 and TRBJ1-3; the D gene is possibly TRBD1 (6 bases). The V end lost 6 bases, the J end lost 4 bases, and 16 bases lay between the germline ends. The length of the CDR3 is 15 residues. The germline V gene encodes CDR1 SGHVS and CDR2 FQNEAQ. The DNA for the CDR3 is TGTGCCAGCAGTCCATTACAGGGCGCCGGAAACACCATATATTTT. Translating gives CASSPLQGAGNTIYF.

The chain uses TRBV15 and TRBJ1-1; TRBD1 is a possible D gene (6 bases). Germline V gene data show CDR1 as LNHNV and CDR2 as YYDKDF (reference sequence). The CDR3 covers 16 residues. Deletions cut 6 bases from V and 1 base from J, with 18 bases between. This CDR3 reads CATSRGGQGWNTEAFF. CDR3 in DNA: TGTGCCACCAGTCGCGGGGGGCAGGGCTGGAACACTGAAGCTTTCTTT.

This clone appeared once. The chain employs TRBV5-1 and TRBJ1-6, with 7 bases identical to TRBD1. CDR3 length: 16 amino acids. V lost 0 bases to trimming and J lost 4 bases; unmatched junction nucleotides: 4. Per the germline V gene, CDR1 is SGHRS and CDR2 is YFSETQ. The CDR3 nucleotides read TGCGCCAGCAGCTTGGCCGGGGACAGATATAATTCACCCCTCCACTTT. Translation gives CASSLAGDRYNSPLHF.

This rearrangement joins TRBV6-4 to TRBJ2-2, with TRBD1 matching 7 bases. Trimming removed 6 bases from V and 1 base from J; junction bases left unmatched: 5. The CDR3 consists of 15 residues. CDR1 and CDR2 (germline): MRHNA, SNTAGT. This CDR3 reads CASSPTGLNTGELFF. CDR3 DNA sequence: TGTGCCAGCAGCCCGACAGGGCTGAACACCGGGGAGCTGTTTTTT.

This clone has just a few counts. This sequence joins TRBV3-1 (or the pseudogene TRBV3-2) and TRBJ1-2; no definite D call. This CDR3 region has 14 residues. Germline V gene sequence: CDR1 LGHDT, CDR2 YNNKEL (reference sequence). V was trimmed by 0 bases and J by 3 bases, leaving 8 bases between them. Written as DNA, the CDR3 is TGTGCCAGCAGCCAAGATGGGCTTTACTATGGCTACACCTTC. This gives the protein CASSQDGLYYGYTF.

The V and J genes are TRBV4-1 and TRBJ2-5; TRBD2 matches 9 bases. Germline V lookup: CDR1 MGHRA, CDR2 YSYEKL. The CDR3 loop spans 16 amino acids. V dropped 0 bases and J dropped 3; count of bases not matched to a gene: 5. This CDR3 is CASSQDRLAGKETQYF. The DNA for the CDR3 is TGCGCCAGCAGCCAAGATCGGCTAGCGGGGAAAGAGACCCAGTACTTC.

The chain combines TRBV7-2 with TRBJ1-5; a weak D match, TRBD1 (6 bases). Germline V gene data show CDR1 as SGHTA and CDR2 as FQGNSA. This CDR3 is built from 15 residues. Between the trimmed V and J ends, which lost 6 bases and 2 bases, there was a span of 14 bases. CDR3 region: CASSPQGSGNQPQHF. The CDR3 coding sequence is TGTGCCAGCAGTCCACAGGGAAGTGGCAATCAGCCCCAGCATTTT.

The rearrangement uses TRBV7-3 and TRBJ1-2; D is perhaps TRBD1 (6 bases). CDR3 size: 15 residues. Germline V gene sequence: CDR1 SGHTA, CDR2 FQGTGA. The V end lost 4 bases, the J end lost 4 bases, and 16 bases lay between the germline ends. CDR3 in amino acids: CASSSPGTPIYGYTF. The DNA for the CDR3 is TGTGCCAGCAGCTCCCCCGGGACACCCATCTATGGCTACACCTTC.

The chain recombines TRBV29-1 with TRBJ1-1, with 7 bases that match TRBD1. This CDR3 region has 13 residues. J lost 1 base, V lost 8 bases, and 7 bases had no gene match. From germline, CDR1 is SQVTM and CDR2 ANQGSEA. The CDR3 nucleotides are TGCAGCTCTATGACAGGGCGGAACACTGAAGCTTTCTTT. Its protein is CSSMTGRNTEAFF.